This T cell receptor beta chain was sequenced during a study of cytomegalovirus exposure and HLA in healthy donors. Across the whole study: Among the 400 or so donors who were genotyped, about 84% fell in the genetic ancestry cluster that is associated with self-reported Caucasian donors.

Trimming pared 6 bases from V and 3 bases from J, leaving 12 bases between. The CDR3 is 13 residues long. Germline CDR1 MDHEN, CDR2 SYDVKM. PCR amplification relied on 60 Vbeta primers (plus 13 Jbeta primers). Profiled with immunoSEQ multiplex PCR; TCRdb holds only in-frame clones, not every one. The sample shows some 140,000 clones, more than 75% of them seen only once. The sequenced sample consisted of PBMCs. V usage is TRBV28 and J usage is TRBJ2-7, with a possible D match to TRBD1 (6 bases). The receptor was isolated from a young man in good health and CMV-seropositive. The CDR3 here is CASSWDTNYEQYF. CDR3 in DNA: TGTGCCAGCAGCTGGGACACCAACTACGAGCAGTACTTC.